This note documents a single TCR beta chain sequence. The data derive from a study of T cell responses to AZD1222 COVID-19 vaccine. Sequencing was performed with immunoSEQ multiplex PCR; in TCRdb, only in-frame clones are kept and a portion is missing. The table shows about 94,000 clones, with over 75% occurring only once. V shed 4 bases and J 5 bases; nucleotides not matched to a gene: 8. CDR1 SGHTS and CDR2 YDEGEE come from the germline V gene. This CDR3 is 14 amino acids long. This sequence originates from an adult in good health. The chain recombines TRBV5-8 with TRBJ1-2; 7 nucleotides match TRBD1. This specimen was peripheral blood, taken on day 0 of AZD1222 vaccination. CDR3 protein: CASSVDRVFYGYTF. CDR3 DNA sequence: TGTGCCAGCAGCGTTGACAGGGTTTTTTATGGCTACACCTTC.